These 17 T cell receptor beta chains share one sample of origin, sequenced in a study of shared clonotypes between healthy human individuals. Repertoires were generated with immunoSEQ multiplex PCR, while TCRdb's copy carries only in-frame clones and drops some. The sample contains about 870,000 clones, 85% to 95% of which appear only once. Naivety among CD8 cells was defined by CD45RO negativity and positive CCR7 selection, thereby excluding terminally differentiated effector memory CD45RA+ cells. Specimen: naive CD8+ T cells sorted from blood. The receptors here all came from a man in his thirties or forties in good health.

The rearrangement uses TRBV15 and TRBJ1-5; TRBD1 matches 8 bases. The germline V gene has CDR1 LNHNV and CDR2 YYDKDF (reference sequence). The CDR3 contains 16 residues. The trim removed 3 bases at V and 4 bases at J, leaving 8 bases unmatched. Here the CDR3 reads CATSRDRDSHNQPQHF. The CDR3, as DNA: TGTGCCACCAGCAGGGACAGGGACAGCCATAATCAGCCCCAGCATTTT.

The chain employs TRBV7-2 and TRBJ2-3; 9 bases map to TRBD1. The CDR3 contains 14 residues. Germline-derived CDR1 and CDR2 are SGHTA and FQGNSA. The CDR3: CAMTGQGSTDTQYF. Here the CDR3 DNA reads TGTGCTATGACCGGACAGGGGAGCACAGATACGCAGTATTTT.

This clone was counted a few times. The sample carries other DNA sequences with the same CDR3. The chain recombines TRBV5-1 with TRBJ2-7; 9 bases line up with TRBD1. This CDR3 comprises 13 residues. Looked up from germline, CDR1 is SGHRS and CDR2 is YFSETQ. The V and J ends lost 3 bases and 4 bases, in that order; junction bases with no gene match: 2. The CDR3 spells CASSWGQGYEQYF. Here the CDR3 DNA reads TGCGCCAGCAGCTGGGGACAGGGATACGAGCAGTACTTC.

The V call is TRBV29-1, the J call TRBJ2-5, with TRBD1 matching over 12 bases. Unmatched junction bases numbered 5, after V lost 4 bases and J lost 5 bases. CDR1 is SQVTM, CDR2 ANQGSEA, per germline. CDR3 length: 14 residues. Written as DNA, the CDR3 is TGCAGCGTTGCTAGGGACAGGGGGCCGGAGACCCAGTACTTC. Translating gives CSVARDRGPETQYF. The full variable domain, its missing parts supplied by reference TRBV29-1 and TRBJ2-5, is SAVISQKPSRDICQRGTSLTIQCQVDSQVTMMFWYRQQPGQSLTLIATANQGSEATYESGFVIDKFPISRPNLTFSTLTVSNMSPEDSSIYLCSVARDRGPETQYFGPGTRLLVL.

The gene calls are TRBV29-1 and TRBJ2-7; TRBD2 matches 7 bases. V dropped 4 bases and J dropped 2; count of bases not matched to a gene: 2. This CDR3 is 12 amino acids long. Germline V gives CDR1 SQVTM, CDR2 ANQGSEA. CDR3 sequence: CSVASGTYEQYF. The CDR3 DNA is TGCAGCGTTGCTAGCGGCACCTACGAGCAGTACTTC.

This chain connects TRBV29-1 to TRBJ1-1; the D gene is possibly TRBD1 (5 bases). V lost 7 bases, J lost 6 bases, and 15 bases lay in between. This CDR3 is built from 12 residues. The germline gives CDR1 SQVTM, CDR2 ANQGSEA. The CDR3 loop reads CSAETAYAEAFF. The CDR3 region has the DNA TGCAGCGCCGAGACAGCGTACGCTGAAGCTTTCTTT.

CDR3 sequence (DNA): TGTGCCAGCAGCTTAGGGACACTAAGCACAGATACGCAGTATTTT. It encodes CASSLGTLSTDTQYF. The chain joins TRBV7-9 to TRBJ2-3, with D maybe TRBD1 (5 bases). Deletions cut 1 base from V and 0 bases from J, with 8 bases between. Germline lookup yields CDR1 SEHNR and CDR2 FQNEAQ (reference sequence). The CDR3 runs to 15 residues. The variable domain in full, completed from reference TRBV7-9 and TRBJ2-3, reads DTGVSQNPRHKITKRGQNVTFRCDPISEHNRLYWYRQTLGQGPEFLTYFQNEAQLEKSRLLSDRFSAERPKGSFSTLEIQRTEQGDSAMYLCASSLGTLSTDTQYFGPGTRLTVL.

This clone was recorded once. The rearrangement links TRBV16 to TRBJ2-4, with D tentatively TRBD1 (7 bases). The CDR3 has 20 amino acids. V shed 4 bases and J shed 5 bases, with 30 bases lying between them. Germline V lookup: CDR1 KGHSY, CDR2 FQNENV. The CDR3 loop reads CASSPLGPGRGDRGQNIQYF. DNA for the CDR3: TGTGCCAGCAGCCCACTCGGTCCGGGGCGCGGGGACAGAGGGCAAAACATTCAGTACTTC.

The gene calls are TRBV14 and TRBJ2-7; the match to TRBD2 covers 12 bases. The CDR3 covers 18 residues. The germline CDR1 and CDR2 sequences are SGHDN and FVKESK. The J segment lost 1 base and the V segment lost 5 bases, leaving 12 bases of the junction unmatched. This chain's CDR3 is CASSERPSGRALSYEQYF. DNA of the CDR3: TGTGCCAGCAGCGAAAGACCTAGCGGGAGGGCTTTGTCCTACGAGCAGTACTTC.

The chain uses TRBV30 and TRBJ1-1; possible D gene TRBD1, 5 bases. The germline gives CDR1 GTSNPN, CDR2 SVGIG (reference sequence). V shed 0 bases and J shed 6 bases, with 11 bases lying between them. The CDR3 contains 13 residues. The CDR3 DNA sequence: TGTGCCTGGAGTGTCTTTGGAGGGGCTGAAGCTTTCTTT. It translates to CAWSVFGGAEAFF.

This chain's CDR3 is CAIPGRGEQYF. The CDR3 DNA sequence: TGTGCCATCCCGGGGAGAGGCGAGCAGTACTTC. This chain joins TRBV11-2 and TRBJ2-7; maybe TRBD2 (5 bases). CDR3 length equals 11 residues. Trimming took 10 bases from V and 6 from J, leaving 13 bases between them. Germline CDR1 and CDR2: SGHAT and FQNNGV.

The genes are TRBV28 and TRBJ2-7; D unclear. The CDR3 covers 13 residues. Germline V gene lookup returns CDR1 MDHEN and CDR2 SYDVKM. Deletions cut 3 bases from V and 2 bases from J, with 8 bases between. The DNA for the CDR3 is TGTGCCAGCAGTTTCCCAGGAACCTACGAGCAGTACTTC. Residues: CASSFPGTYEQYF. Supplemented by reference TRBV28 and TRBJ2-7, the full variable domain reads DVKVTQSSRYLVKRTGEKVFLECVQDMDHENMFWYRQDPGLGLRLIYFSYDVKMKEKGDIPEGYSVSREKKERFSLILESASTNQTSMYLCASSFPGTYEQYFGPGTRLTVT.

This rearrangement joins TRBV13 to TRBJ2-5; D may be TRBD1 (8 bases). Trimming took 4 bases from V and 0 from J, leaving 15 bases between them. This CDR3 is built from 16 residues. Germline V CDR1 and CDR2: PRHDT, FYEKMQ (reference sequence). Written as DNA, the CDR3 is TGTGCCAGCAGCTCGACAGGGGAGGGATACCAAGAGACCCAGTACTTC. Encoded protein: CASSSTGEGYQETQYF. The whole variable domain, remainder taken from reference TRBV13 and TRBJ2-5, is AAGVIQSPRHLIKEKRETATLKCYPIPRHDTVYWYQQGPGQDPQFLISFYEKMQSDKGSIPDRFSAQQFSDYHSELNMSSLELGDSALYFCASSSTGEGYQETQYFGPGTRLLVL.

This chain connects TRBV28 to TRBJ2-1, with D possibly called TRBD1 or TRBD2 (5 bases each). The CDR3 consists of 16 residues. Germline V gene data show CDR1 as MDHEN and CDR2 as SYDVKM. V was clipped by 5 bases and J by 8 bases, with 22 bases between them. Written as DNA, the CDR3 is TGTGCCAGCAGTGGTGGCCGGGACCGTCAACTCGATGAGCAGTTCTTC. Residues: CASSGGRDRQLDEQFF.

This chain links TRBV7-7 with TRBJ2-1; 7 nucleotides align to TRBD2. V lost 1 base and J lost 4; bases outside the gene matches: 7. CDR3 length: 16 amino acids. Germline V gives CDR1 SSHAT, CDR2 FNYEAQ (reference sequence). The CDR3 DNA is TGTGCCAGCAGCTTAGAGGTGGGAGGGCCTTACAATGAGCAGTTCTTC. This gives the protein CASSLEVGGPYNEQFF. Full variable domain (remainder filled in from reference TRBV7-7 and TRBJ2-1): GAGVSQSPRYKVTKRGQDVTLRCDPISSHATLYWYQQALGQGPEFLTYFNYEAQPDKSGLPSDRFSAERPEGSISTLTIQRTEQRDSAMYRCASSLEVGGPYNEQFFGPGTRLTVL.

The gene calls are TRBV5-4 and TRBJ2-7; TRBD2 matches 10 bases. The V and J ends lost 2 bases and 2 bases, in that order; junction bases with no gene match: 16. Germline CDR1 is SGHNT and CDR2 is YYREEE (reference sequence). The CDR3 contains 19 residues. CDR3 nucleotide sequence: TGTGCCAGCAGCTTTTACCCGACGCCTCTAGCGGGAGAGACCTACGAGCAGTACTTC. It yields the protein CASSFYPTPLAGETYEQYF. The full variable domain, completed using reference TRBV5-4 and TRBJ2-7, is ETGVTQSPTHLIKTRGQQVTLRCSSQSGHNTVSWYQQALGQGPQFIFQYYREEENGRGNFPPRFSGLQFPNYSSELNVNALELDDSALYLCASSFYPTPLAGETYEQYFGPGTRLTVT.

Remarks on this clone: Germline is not matched at one junction end, which may reflect a read error. CDR3 amino acids: CASSLWMGRDAFTYEQCF. The CDR3 bases are TGTGCCAGCAGTTTATGGATGGGACGCGATGCTTTTACCTACGAGCAGTGCTTC. This chain uses TRBV28 with TRBJ2-7; the D gene could be TRBD1 or TRBD2 (5 bases each). CDR3 size: 18 residues. Germline CDR1 and CDR2: MDHEN and SYDVKM. The complete variable domain, with remaining parts taken from reference TRBV28 and TRBJ2-7, reads DVKVTQSSRYLVKRTGEKVFLECVQDMDHENMFWYRQDPGLGLRLIYFSYDVKMKEKGDIPEGYSVSREKKERFSLILESASTNQTSMYLCASSLWMGRDAFTYEQCFGPGTRLTVT.